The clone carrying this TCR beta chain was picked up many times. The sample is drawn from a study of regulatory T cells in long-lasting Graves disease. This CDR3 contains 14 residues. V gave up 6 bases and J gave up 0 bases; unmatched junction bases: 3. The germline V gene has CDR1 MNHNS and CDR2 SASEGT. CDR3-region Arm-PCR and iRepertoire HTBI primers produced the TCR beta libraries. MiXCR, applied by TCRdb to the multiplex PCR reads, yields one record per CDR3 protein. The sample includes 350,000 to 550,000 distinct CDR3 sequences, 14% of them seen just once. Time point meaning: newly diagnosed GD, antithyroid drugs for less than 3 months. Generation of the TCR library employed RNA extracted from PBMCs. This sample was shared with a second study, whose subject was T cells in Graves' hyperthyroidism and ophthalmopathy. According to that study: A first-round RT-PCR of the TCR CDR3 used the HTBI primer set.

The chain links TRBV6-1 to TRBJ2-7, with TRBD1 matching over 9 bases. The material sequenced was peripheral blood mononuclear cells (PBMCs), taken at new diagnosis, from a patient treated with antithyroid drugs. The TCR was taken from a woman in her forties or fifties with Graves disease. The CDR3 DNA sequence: TGTGCCAGCAGAAGGACAGGGGCCTCCTACGAGCAGTACTTC. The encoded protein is CASRRTGASYEQYF.